This T cell receptor beta chain emerged from a study of persistence of HIV-infected CD4 T cells. Study background: Donors were ART-treated; their CMV- and Gag-responding CD4+ T cells were isolated. The study, taken as a whole, reports: Degenerate expanded CDR3beta sequences were enriched among CMV- and Gag-responding cells.

The CDR3 extends over 13 amino acids. Looked up from germline, CDR1 is MNHNY and CDR2 is SVGAGI (reference sequence). Trimming cost V 5 bases and J 11 bases, with 18 bases left between them. The table lists this clone with a few counts. Its matching antigen is unknown. Overlapping HIV-1 Gag 15-mer peptides at 0.95 to 1 ug per peptide per mL were used. CD40L/CD69 double-negative CD45RO-high memory CD4+ T cells were collected. CD4+ T cell counts exceeded 400 cells/uL; CMV serology was positive. The immunoSEQ assay was version 4, run in survey mode. Genomic DNA was diluted to around 9.3 ng/uL, up to 1 ug per sample. Generated by immunoSEQ multiplex PCR, the TCRdb table keeps only in-frame clones and is missing some. The data contain roughly 60,000 clones, about 77% of them singletons.

The chain is built from TRBV6-6 and TRBJ1-1; weak D call: TRBD1 (6 bases). The sequences come from CD4+ T cells sorted from PBMCs after approximately 19-hour stimulation, collected from a patient who received antiretroviral therapy. The receptor's source is an adult man with HIV who was CMV-seropositive. The CDR3 DNA reads as TGTGCCAGCAGTCTCGACAGGCCCCCAAGGGCTTTCTTT. Encoded protein: CASSLDRPPRAFF.